These T cell receptor beta chains were read from a single sample in a study of blood T cell repertoires in COVID-19. Method: immunoSEQ multiplex PCR; TCRdb's copy keeps in-frame clones and lacks some. The sample yields about 160,000 clones, roughly 80% seen once. The source material was peripheral blood. These receptors all come from a man aged 55 to 70 with acute or convalescent COVID-19. CDR3s include the opening cysteine and the closing phenylalanine or tryptophan. Not every row has a clone size; where given, it reads once, few, many or a size class.

TRBV27	.	CASSLLTGFNEQYF
TRBV5-4	.	CASSLEQDYGYTF
TRBV5-1	once	CASRRDTQETQYF
TRBV5-6	.	CASRELYSGANVLTF
TRBV6-5	.	CASSLSIGSGNTIYF
TRBV2	.	CASSDSGGPSTLYEQYF
TRBV24-1	.	CATSVGETYNEQFF
TRBV13	.	CASSLEGRGYGYTF
TRBV18	.	CASSLSGNEQFF
TRBV5-1	.	CASSFGEPGQSRGAYEQYF
TRBV6-2/TRBV6-3	.	CASSFSRDTGDEKLFF
TRBV19	.	CASSMQRNTEAFF
TRBV4-1	.	CASSQVQSTDTQYF
TRBV7-2	.	CASSVRQGQETQYF
TRBV5-4	few	CASSFSGTSGGRFF
TRBV5-1	.	CASSLGGYDQPQHF
TRBV4-3	.	CASSQDGVVTEAFF
TRBV30	.	CAWGSTGYGANVLTF
TRBV1	.	CTSKLKRGGSDTQYF
TRBV7-2	.	CASSSWDSSNQPQHF
TRBV13	many	CASSFVQGQGNTGELFF